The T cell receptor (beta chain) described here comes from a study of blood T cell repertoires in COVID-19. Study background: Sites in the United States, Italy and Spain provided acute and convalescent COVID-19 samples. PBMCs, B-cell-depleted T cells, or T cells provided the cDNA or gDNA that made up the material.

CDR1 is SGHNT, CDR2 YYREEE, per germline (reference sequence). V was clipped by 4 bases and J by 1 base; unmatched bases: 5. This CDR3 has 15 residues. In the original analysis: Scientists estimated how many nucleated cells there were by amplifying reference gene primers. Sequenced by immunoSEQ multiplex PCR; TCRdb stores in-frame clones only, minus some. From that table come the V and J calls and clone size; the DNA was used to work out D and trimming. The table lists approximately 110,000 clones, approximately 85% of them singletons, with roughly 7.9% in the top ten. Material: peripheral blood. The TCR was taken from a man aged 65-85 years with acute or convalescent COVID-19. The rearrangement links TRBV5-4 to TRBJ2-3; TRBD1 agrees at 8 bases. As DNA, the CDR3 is TGTGCCAGCAGCCGACAGGGGTCGCGCACAGATACGCAGTATTTT. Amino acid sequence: CASSRQGSRTDTQYF.